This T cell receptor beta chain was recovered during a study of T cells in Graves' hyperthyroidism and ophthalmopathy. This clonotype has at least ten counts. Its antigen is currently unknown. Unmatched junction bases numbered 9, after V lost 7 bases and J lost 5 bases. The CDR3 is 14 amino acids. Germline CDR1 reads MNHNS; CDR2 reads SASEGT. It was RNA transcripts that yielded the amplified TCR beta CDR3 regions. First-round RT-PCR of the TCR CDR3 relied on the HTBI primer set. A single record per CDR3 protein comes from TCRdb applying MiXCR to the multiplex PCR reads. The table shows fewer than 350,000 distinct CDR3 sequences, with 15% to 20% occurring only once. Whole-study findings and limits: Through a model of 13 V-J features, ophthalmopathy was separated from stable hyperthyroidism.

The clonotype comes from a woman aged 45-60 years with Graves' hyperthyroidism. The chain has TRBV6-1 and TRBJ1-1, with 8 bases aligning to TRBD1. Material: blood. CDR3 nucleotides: TGTGCCAGCAATCAGGACAGGGCAGGAACTGAAGCTTTCTTT. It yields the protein CASNQDRAGTEAFF.